This paragraph covers one TCR beta chain sequence. The CDR3 contains 14 residues. The V gene lost 4 bases and the J gene lost 5 bases, with 15 bases spanning the gap. Germline V CDR1 and CDR2: MNHEY, SVGAGI. The data are from a study of T cell responses to AZD1222 COVID-19 vaccine. Clones were read by immunoSEQ multiplex PCR, and TCRdb kept only the in-frame ones, dropping some. Altogether 99,000 or so clones are present, around 91% being singletons, with the ten largest covering 15% to 20%. Here the sequenced sample was peripheral blood, taken on day 0 of AZD1222 vaccination. The chain couples TRBV6-5 to TRBJ2-7, with TRBD1 as a possible D gene (5 bases). The TCR was taken from an adult in good health. The CDR3 loop is CASSSQDQYNEQYF. DNA of the CDR3: TGTGCCAGCAGTTCACAGGACCAGTACAACGAGCAGTACTTC.